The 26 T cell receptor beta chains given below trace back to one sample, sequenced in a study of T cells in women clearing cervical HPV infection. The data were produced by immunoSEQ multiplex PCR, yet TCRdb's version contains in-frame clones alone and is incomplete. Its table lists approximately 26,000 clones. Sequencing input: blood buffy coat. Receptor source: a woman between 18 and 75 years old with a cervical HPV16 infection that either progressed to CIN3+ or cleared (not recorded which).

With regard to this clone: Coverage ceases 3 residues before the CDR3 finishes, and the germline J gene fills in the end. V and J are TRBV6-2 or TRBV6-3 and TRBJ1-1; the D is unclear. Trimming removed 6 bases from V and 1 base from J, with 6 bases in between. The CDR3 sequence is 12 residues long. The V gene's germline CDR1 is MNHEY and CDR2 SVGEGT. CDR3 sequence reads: CASRTQNTEAFF. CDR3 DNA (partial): TGTGCCAGCAGAACACAGAACACTGAA.

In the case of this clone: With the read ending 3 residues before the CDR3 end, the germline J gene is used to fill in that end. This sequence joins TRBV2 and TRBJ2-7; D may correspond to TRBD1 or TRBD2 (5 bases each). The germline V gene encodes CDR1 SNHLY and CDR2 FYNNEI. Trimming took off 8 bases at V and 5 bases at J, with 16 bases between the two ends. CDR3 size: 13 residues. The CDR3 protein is CASCIVRGDEQYF. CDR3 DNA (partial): TGTGCCAGCTGTATAGTGAGGGGAGACGAG.

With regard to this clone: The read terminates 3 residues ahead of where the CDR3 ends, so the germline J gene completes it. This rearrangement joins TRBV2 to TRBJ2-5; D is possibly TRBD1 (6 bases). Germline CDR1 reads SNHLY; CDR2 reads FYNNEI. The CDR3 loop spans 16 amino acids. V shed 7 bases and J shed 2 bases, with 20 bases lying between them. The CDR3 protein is CASIPPGQQSQETQYF. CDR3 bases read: TGTGCCAGCATTCCACCGGGACAACAGTCTCAAGAGACC.

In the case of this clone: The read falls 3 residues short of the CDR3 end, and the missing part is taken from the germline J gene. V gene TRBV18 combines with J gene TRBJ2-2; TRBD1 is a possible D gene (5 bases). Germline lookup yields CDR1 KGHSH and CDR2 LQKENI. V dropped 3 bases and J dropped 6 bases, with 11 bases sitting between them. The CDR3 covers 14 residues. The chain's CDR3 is CASSPQGRAGELFF. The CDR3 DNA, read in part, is TGTGCCAGCTCACCCCAAGGCAGGGCCGGGGAG.

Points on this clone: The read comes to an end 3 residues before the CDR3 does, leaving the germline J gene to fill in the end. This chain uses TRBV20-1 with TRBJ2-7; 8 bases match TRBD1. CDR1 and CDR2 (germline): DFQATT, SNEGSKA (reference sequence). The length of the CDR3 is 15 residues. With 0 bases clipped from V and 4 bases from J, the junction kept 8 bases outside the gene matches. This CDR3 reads CSARDRYRGIYEQYF. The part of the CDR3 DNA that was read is TGCAGTGCTAGAGATCGGTACAGGGGGATATACGAG.

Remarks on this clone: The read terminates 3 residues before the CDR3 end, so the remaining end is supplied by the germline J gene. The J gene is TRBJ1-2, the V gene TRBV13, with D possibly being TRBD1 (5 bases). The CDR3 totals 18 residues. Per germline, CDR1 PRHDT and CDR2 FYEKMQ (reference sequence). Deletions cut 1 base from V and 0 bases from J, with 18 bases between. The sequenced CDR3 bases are TGTGCCAGCAGCTTAGAGGCCAGATTCCGGACATCTAACTATGGC. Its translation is CASSLEARFRTSNYG. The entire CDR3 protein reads CASSLEARFRTSNYGYTF. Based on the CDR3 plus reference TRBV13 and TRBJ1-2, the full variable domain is AAGVIQSPRHLIKEKRETATLKCYPIPRHDTVYWYQQGPGQDPQFLISFYEKMQSDKGSIPDRFSAQQFSDYHSELNMSSLELGDSALYFCASSLEARFRTSNYGYTFGSGTRLTVV.

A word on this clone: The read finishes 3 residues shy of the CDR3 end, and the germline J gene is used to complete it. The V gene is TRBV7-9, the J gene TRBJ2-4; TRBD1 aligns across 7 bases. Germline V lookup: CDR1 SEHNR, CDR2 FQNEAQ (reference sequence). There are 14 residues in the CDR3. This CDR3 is CASSLEQGTYGQYF. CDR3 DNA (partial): TGTGCCAGCAGCTTAGAACAGGGGACCTATGGT.

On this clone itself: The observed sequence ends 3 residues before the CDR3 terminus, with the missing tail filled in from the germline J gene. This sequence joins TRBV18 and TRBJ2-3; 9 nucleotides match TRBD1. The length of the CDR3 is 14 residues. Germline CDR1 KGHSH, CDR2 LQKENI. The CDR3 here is CASSPGTGKQTQYF. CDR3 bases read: TGTGCCAGCTCACCGGGGACAGGGAAGCAGACG. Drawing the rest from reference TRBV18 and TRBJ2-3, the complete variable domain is NAGVMQNPRHLVRRRGQEARLRCSPMKGHSHVYWYRQLPEEGLKFMVYLQKENIIDESGMPKERFSAEFPKEGPSILRIQQVVRGDSAAYFCASSPGTGKQTQYFGPGTRLTVL.

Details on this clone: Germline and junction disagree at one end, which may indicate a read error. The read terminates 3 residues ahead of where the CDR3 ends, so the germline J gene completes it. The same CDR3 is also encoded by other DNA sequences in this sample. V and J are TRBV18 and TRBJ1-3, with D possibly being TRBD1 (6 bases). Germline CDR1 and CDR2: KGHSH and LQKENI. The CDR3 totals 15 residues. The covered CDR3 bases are TGTGCCAGCTCACCTCGACAGGACTCTGGAAACACT. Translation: CASSPRQDSGNT. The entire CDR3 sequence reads CASSPRQDSGNTIYF. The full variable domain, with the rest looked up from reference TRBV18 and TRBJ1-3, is NAGVMQNPRHLVRRRGQEARLRCSPMKGHSHVYWYRQLPEEGLKFMVYLQKENIIDESGMPKERFSAEFPKEGPSILRIQQVVRGDSAAYFCASSPRQDSGNTIYFGEGSWLTVV.

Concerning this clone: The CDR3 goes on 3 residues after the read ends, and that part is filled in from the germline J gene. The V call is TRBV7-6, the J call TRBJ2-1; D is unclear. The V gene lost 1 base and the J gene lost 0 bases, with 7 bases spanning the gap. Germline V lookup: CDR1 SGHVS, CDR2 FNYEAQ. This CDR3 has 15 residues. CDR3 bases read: TGTGCCAGCAGCTTAGGTGGGCTCTCCTACAATGAG. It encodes CASSLGGLSYNE. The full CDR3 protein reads CASSLGGLSYNEQFF.

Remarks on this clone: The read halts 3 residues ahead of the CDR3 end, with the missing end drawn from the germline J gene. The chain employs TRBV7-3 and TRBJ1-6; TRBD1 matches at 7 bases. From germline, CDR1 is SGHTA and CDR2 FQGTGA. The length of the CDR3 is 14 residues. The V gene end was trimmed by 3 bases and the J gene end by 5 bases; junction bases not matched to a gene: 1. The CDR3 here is CASSFGTDNSPLHF. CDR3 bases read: TGTGCCAGCAGCTTCGGGACAGATAATTCACCC.

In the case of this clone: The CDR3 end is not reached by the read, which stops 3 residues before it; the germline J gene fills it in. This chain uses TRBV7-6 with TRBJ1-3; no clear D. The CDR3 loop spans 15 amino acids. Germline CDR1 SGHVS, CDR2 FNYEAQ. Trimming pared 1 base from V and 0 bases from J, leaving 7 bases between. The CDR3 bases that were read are TGTGCCAGCAGCTTAGAGCCTATCTCTGGAAACACC. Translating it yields CASSLEPISGNT. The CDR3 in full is CASSLEPISGNTIYF.

The sequenced CDR3 bases are TGTGCCAGCAGTGAAGATGTGAGGGCCCATGAG. The encoded protein is CASSEDVRAHE. The full CDR3 protein is CASSEDVRAHEQFF. The chain joins TRBV25-1 to TRBJ2-1; D possibly corresponds to TRBD2 (5 bases). Coverage ceases 3 residues before the CDR3 finishes, and the germline J gene fills in the end. V lost 2 bases and J 8 bases, leaving 13 bases between the germline ends. Per germline, CDR1 MGHDK and CDR2 SYGVNS. CDR3 length: 14 residues.

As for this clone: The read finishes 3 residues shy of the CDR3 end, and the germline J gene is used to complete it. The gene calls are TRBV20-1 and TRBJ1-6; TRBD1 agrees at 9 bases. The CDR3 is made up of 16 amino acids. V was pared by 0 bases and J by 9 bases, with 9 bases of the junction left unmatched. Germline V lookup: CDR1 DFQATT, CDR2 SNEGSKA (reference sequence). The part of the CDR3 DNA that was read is TGCAGTGCTAGAGATGTTGGACAGGGGCATAGTTCACCC. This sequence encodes CSARDVGQGHSSP. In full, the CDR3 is CSARDVGQGHSSPLHF.

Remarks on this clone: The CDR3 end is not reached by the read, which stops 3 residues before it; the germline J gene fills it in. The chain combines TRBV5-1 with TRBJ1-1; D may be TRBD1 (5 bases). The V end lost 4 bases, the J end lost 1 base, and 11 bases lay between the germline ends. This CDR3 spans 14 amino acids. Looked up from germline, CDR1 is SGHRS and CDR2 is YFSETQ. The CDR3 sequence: CASSLRGENTEAFF. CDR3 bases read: TGCGCCAGCAGCCTTCGGGGGGAGAACACTGAA. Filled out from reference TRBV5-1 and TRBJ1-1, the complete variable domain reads KAGVTQTPRYLIKTRGQQVTLSCSPISGHRSVSWYQQTPGQGLQFLFEYFSETQRNKGNFPGRFSGRQFSNSRSEMNVSTLELGDSALYLCASSLRGENTEAFFGQGTRLTVV.

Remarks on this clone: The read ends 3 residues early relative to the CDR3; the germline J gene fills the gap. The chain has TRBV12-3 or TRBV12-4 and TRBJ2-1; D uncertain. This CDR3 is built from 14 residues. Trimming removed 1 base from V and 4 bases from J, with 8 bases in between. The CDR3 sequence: CASSLGSRYNEQFF. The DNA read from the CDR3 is TGTGCCAGCAGTTTAGGCTCCAGGTACAATGAG.

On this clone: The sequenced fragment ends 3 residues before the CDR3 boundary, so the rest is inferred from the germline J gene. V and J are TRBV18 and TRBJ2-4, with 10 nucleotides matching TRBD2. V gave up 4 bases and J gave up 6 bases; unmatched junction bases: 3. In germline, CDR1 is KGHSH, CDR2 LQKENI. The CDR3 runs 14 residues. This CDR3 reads CASSRPSGGNIQYF. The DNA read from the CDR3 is TGTGCCAGCTCACGGCCTAGCGGGGGAAACATT.

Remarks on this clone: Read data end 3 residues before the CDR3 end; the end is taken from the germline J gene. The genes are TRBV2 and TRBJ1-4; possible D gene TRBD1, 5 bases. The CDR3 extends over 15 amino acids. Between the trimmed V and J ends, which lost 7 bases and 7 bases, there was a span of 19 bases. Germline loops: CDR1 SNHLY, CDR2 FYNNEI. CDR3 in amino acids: CASIRLEGRAEKLFF. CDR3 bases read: TGTGCCAGCATCAGGTTGGAGGGCAGGGCTGAAAAA.

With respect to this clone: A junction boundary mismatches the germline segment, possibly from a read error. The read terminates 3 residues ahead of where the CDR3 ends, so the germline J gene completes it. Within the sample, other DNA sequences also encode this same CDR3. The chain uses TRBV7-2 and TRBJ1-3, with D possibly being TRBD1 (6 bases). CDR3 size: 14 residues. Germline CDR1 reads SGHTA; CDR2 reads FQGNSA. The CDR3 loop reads CASSSDSHGNTIYF. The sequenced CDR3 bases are TGTGCCAGCAGCTCGGACAGTCATGGAAACACA. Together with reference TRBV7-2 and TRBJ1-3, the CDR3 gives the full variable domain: GAGVSQSPSNKVTEKGKDVELRCDPISGHTALYWYRQSLGQGLEFLIYFQGNSAPDKSGLPSDRFSAERTGGSVSTLTIQRTQQEDSAVYLCASSSDSHGNTIYFGEGSWLTVV.

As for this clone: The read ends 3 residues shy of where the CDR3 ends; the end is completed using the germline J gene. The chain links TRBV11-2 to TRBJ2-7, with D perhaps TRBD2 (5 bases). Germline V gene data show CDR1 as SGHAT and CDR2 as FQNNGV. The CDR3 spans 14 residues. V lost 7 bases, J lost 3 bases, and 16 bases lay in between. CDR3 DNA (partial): TGTGCCAGCACCGTACGGGCGGGCGGCTACGAG. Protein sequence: CASTVRAGGYE. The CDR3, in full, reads CASTVRAGGYEQYF.

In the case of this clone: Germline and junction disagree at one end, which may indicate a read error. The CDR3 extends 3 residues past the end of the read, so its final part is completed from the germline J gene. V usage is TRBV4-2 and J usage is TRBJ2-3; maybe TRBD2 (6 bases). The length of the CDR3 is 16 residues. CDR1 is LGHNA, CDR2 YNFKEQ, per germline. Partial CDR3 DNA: TGCGCCAGCAGCCCAAAGTCGGCGGGGCGAGGAGATACG. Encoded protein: CASSPKSAGRGDT. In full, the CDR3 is CASSPKSAGRGDTQYF.

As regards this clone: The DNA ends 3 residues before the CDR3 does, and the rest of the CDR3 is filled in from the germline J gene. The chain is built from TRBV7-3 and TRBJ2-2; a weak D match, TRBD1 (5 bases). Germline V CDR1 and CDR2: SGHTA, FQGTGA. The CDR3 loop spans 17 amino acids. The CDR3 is CASSLNPRVPGANVLFF. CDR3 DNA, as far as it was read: TGTGCCAGCAGCTTAAACCCCCGTGTCCCTGGGGCCAACGTG.

CDR3: CASRATSPTSPLHF. The sequenced part of the CDR3 DNA is TGTGCCAGCAGGGCGACATCTCCGACTTCACCC. The V gene is TRBV6-2 or TRBV6-3, the J gene TRBJ1-6; D remains unclear. Read sequence stops 3 residues before the CDR3 end, and the germline J gene provides the missing end. The germline V gene has CDR1 MNHEY and CDR2 SVGEGT. With 6 bases removed from V and 9 bases from J, the gap between germline ends came to 15 bases. CDR3 size: 14 residues.

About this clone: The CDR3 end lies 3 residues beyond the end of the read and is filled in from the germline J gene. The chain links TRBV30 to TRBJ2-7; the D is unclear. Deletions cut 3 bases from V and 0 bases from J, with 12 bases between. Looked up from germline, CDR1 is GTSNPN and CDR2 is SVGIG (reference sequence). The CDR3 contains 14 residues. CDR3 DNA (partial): TGTGCCTGGAGCCGCCGGCGGTCCTCCTACGAG. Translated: CAWSRRRSSYE. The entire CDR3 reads CAWSRRRSSYEQYF.

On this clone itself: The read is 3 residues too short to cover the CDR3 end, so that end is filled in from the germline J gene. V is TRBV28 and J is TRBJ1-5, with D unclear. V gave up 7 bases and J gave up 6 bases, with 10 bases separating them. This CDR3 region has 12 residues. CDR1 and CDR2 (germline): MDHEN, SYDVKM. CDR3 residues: CASNPLRQPQHF. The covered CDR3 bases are TGTGCCAGCAATCCCCTCCGTCAGCCC.

The CDR3 DNA, read in part, is TGTGCCTCCAGGACTGCCGTCAACTCCTACGAG. Its translation: CASRTAVNSYE. The entire CDR3 is CASRTAVNSYEQYF. This chain links TRBV19 with TRBJ2-7, with D tentatively TRBD2 (5 bases). The CDR3 end is not reached by the read, which stops 3 residues before it; the germline J gene fills it in. Trimming cost V 11 bases and J 0 bases, with 17 bases left between them. The germline V gene has CDR1 LNHDA and CDR2 SQIVND (reference sequence). There are 14 residues in the CDR3.